This TCR beta chain is drawn from a study of T cells in Graves' hyperthyroidism and ophthalmopathy. On the study more broadly: At the time of initial diagnosis and before any treatment, peripheral blood was collected. Study-wide points: The majority of expanded thyroid clonotypes above 0.001 also appeared in blood.

Uncontrolled infection, other autoimmune disease, pregnancy or lactation barred patients from enrollment. The study based diagnoses on clinical symptoms, serum thyroxine and TRAb, thyroid ultrasound and orbital computed tomography. RNA transcripts gave rise to amplified TCR beta CDR3 regions. The primer set for the first-round RT-PCR of the TCR CDR3 was HTBI. TCRdb re-called the multiplex PCR reads with MiXCR, one entry per CDR3 protein. The table shows 300,000 to 450,000 distinct CDR3 sequences, with about 15% occurring only once. Comments on this clonotype: Its antigen is not identified.

This CDR3 has 13 residues. Germline V gene data show CDR1 as SNHLY and CDR2 as FYNNEI. V dropped 8 bases and J dropped 2; count of bases not matched to a gene: 3. What was sequenced was blood. The J gene is TRBJ2-1, the V gene TRBV2, with TRBD1 identical over 7 bases. The TCR comes from a woman aged 18 to 35 with Graves' hyperthyroidism that later progressed to Graves' ophthalmopathy. Here the CDR3 DNA reads TGTGCCAGCCGGGACAGTACCTACAATGAGCAGTTCTTC. Translated, it gives CASRDSTYNEQFF.